This T cell receptor (beta chain) was documented in a study of glioma-infiltrating T cells after dendritic cell vaccination. Study overall: Between the early 2000s and the early 2010s, patients got autologous tumor lysate-pulsed dendritic cell vaccines. Patients received three intradermal dendritic cell vaccine injections at biweekly intervals. Study-level points and caveats: No direct clonality-survival link was found; a diverse polyclonal response may matter.

J gave up 5 bases and V 2 bases, and 5 bases lay outside the gene matches. The CDR3 consists of 14 residues. Germline CDR1 is SGHAT and CDR2 is FQDESV (reference sequence). Time point reported: after dendritic cell vaccination, including at tumor progression/relapse. Primers: 60 V beta forward and 13 J beta reverse. Only in-frame clones appear in the TCRdb table, and some are missing; sequencing was by immunoSEQ multiplex PCR. The sample consists of 110,000 or so clones, roughly 89% of them appearing once. Comments on this clone: Its target is not known.

The sequence derives from a human donor with glioblastoma. This sample comprised blood, obtained after dendritic cell vaccination. The chain joins TRBV11-1 to TRBJ1-1, with 7 positions matching TRBD1. CDR3 in DNA: TGTGCCAGCAGCTTAACGAGGGGGCGGACTGAAGCTTTCTTT. Encoded protein: CASSLTRGRTEAFF.